This paragraph reports one TCR beta chain. Its antigen is still unknown. This clone may be a read error of a much larger clone one base away. The data derive from a study of glioma-infiltrating T cells. Study-wide points: Non-neoplastic patients had below-expected tissue-blood divergence, while all gliomas exceeded expectation. Tissue and blood shared very few CDR3 sequences.

TCR alpha and beta CDR3 regions were amplified from RNA using iRepertoire nested multiplex PCR. One-step reverse transcription and amplification started from approximately 100-400 ng of tissue mRNA or PBMC total RNA. TCRdb analysed the multiplex PCR reads with MiXCR anew, one entry per CDR3 protein. The sample yields around 180,000 distinct CDR3 sequences, more than 35% seen once. CDR3 length: 13 amino acids. This TCR came from a human donor with low-grade glioma or glioblastoma, undergoing nonglioma brain surgery, or in good health (not recorded which). The chain employs TRBV12-3 or TRBV12-4 and TRBJ1-1; D unresolved. Material for sequencing was glioma tissue, nonneoplastic brain tissue, or PBMCs (not recorded which). CDR3 nucleotides: TGTGCCAGCAGTGGAATCATGAACACTAAAGCTTTCTTT. Residues: CASSGIMNTKAFF.